The entry that follows covers one T cell receptor (beta chain) sequence. This record belongs to a study of immune characterization of retroperitoneal liposarcoma. TCRdb passed the PCR reads through MiXCR, listing each CDR3 protein once. The table has fewer than 3,000 distinct CDR3 sequences, 45% to 50% seen once; the top ten hold about 41%. CDR3 length: 16 residues. The germline V and J ends were trimmed by 2 bases and 3 bases, with 15 bases remaining between them. The V gene's germline CDR1 is SGHVS and CDR2 FNYEAQ. The sample comprised tumor tissue. The chain is built from TRBV7-6 and TRBJ2-3, with a tentative D call TRBD1 (5 bases). The clonotype comes from a male donor with retroperitoneal liposarcoma. In nucleotides, the CDR3 is TGTGCCAGCAGCTTAATCAGCCAGGGAAGGACAGATACGCAGTATTTT. This codes for CASSLISQGRTDTQYF. The complete variable domain, with remaining parts taken from reference TRBV7-6 and TRBJ2-3, reads GAGVSQSPRYKVTKRGQDVALRCDPISGHVSLYWYRQALGQGPEFLTYFNYEAQQDKSGLPNDRFSAERPEGSISTLTIQRTEQRDSAMYRCASSLISQGRTDTQYFGPGTRLTVL.